This T cell receptor beta chain was retrieved from a study of blood T cells in healthy people across ages. With 2 bases removed from V and 0 bases from J, the gap between germline ends came to 7 bases. Germline values: CDR1 SEHNR, CDR2 FQNEAQ (reference sequence). This CDR3 has 14 amino acids. Through a sample-barcoded 5' primer and a J-beta primer mix, a second PCR was run for roughly 7 to 11 cycles. The authors tagged each cDNA molecule using a template-switch adaptor with 12 random nucleotides. Paired-end reads containing CDR3 totaled no fewer than 3 million for each sample. TCRdb re-called the 5' RACE reads with MiXCR, one entry per CDR3 protein. The data show roughly 1.9 million distinct CDR3 sequences, with 35% to 50% seen just once and about 23% held by the top ten. On this clonotype: Antigen: not known.

Study findings and constraints: Estimates of diversity drawn from one million T cells were considered underestimates. TCR beta diversity correlated strongly with naive T cell percentage.

V and J are TRBV7-9 and TRBJ1-2, with D unclear. The sequenced sample consisted of blood. The receptor was derived from a human donor in good health. CDR3 loop: CASSLPLANYGYTF. Here the CDR3 DNA reads TGTGCCAGCAGCTTACCCCTCGCTAACTATGGCTACACCTTC.